A selection of T cell receptor beta chains follows, all from one sample in a study of CD8+CD57+ T cells in acquired aplastic anemia. TCRdb analysed the reads with MiXCR anew, one entry per CDR3 protein. Among 200,000 to 300,000 distinct CDR3 sequences listed, around 43% were seen once. Sequencing was done on a sample of sorted CD4+, CD8+, or CD8+CD57+ T cells (not recorded which) from PBMCs. The receptors shown here come from a human donor with aplastic anemia. Each CDR3 is given with its conserved first and last residue. D genes are given only for firm matches. Where a row states a size, it is once, few, many or the class of an expanded clone; other rows omit it.

many	TRBV9	TRBJ2-3	TRBD2	TGTGCCAGCAGCGTAGCGGGAGGAAGAGATACGCAGTATTTT	CASSVAGGRDTQYF
many	TRBV6-4	TRBJ2-3	.	TGTGCCAGCAGTGAGAAGGACAGAATCACAGATACGCAGTATTTT	CASSEKDRITDTQYF
.	TRBV5-8	TRBJ2-5	.	TGTGCCAGCAGCTTGGTAACAGATCAAGTTGAGACCCAGTACTTC	CASSLVTDQVETQYF
.	TRBV29-1	TRBJ2-7	TRBD2	TGCAGCGGAAGGACTAGCTACGAGCAGTACTTC	CSGRTSYEQYF
.	TRBV7-9	TRBJ2-7	.	TGTGCCAGCAGTCTGACTATTTCGGCGCCCGGGTACTTC	CASSLTISAPGYF
.	TRBV10-1	TRBJ2-2	TRBD2	TGCGCCAGCAGTGAACTGCGGGGACTAGCGGGGGAGCTGTTTTTT	CASSELRGLAGELFF
.	TRBV13	TRBJ2-6	.	TGTGCCAGCAGCATCGGGACCACTCCTGGGGCCAACGTCCTGACTTTC	CASSIGTTPGANVLTF
many	TRBV20-1	TRBJ2-3	TRBD1	TGCAGTGCTACCACGGGGGACAGGGCTATGGATACGCAGTATTTT	CSATTGDRAMDTQYF
few	TRBV24-1	TRBJ1-5	TRBD1	TGTGCCACCAGTGATAGTTCTCGACAGGGTCCCGATCAGCCCCAGCATTTT	CATSDSSRQGPDQPQHF
many	TRBV7-9	TRBJ1-2	TRBD1	TGTGCCAGCAGCTCCGGACAGGAGCGGGCGGGCGGCTACACCTTC	CASSSGQERAGGYTF
many	TRBV13	TRBJ2-7	.	TGTGCCAGCAGCTTGTCCTACTCTCGAGACGAGCAGTACTTC	CASSLSYSRDEQYF
.	TRBV5-1	TRBJ2-7	.	TGCGCCAGCAACCTGACTAGCTACGAGCAGTACTTC	CASNLTSYEQYF
once	TRBV24-1	TRBJ2-1	TRBD2	TGTGCCACCAGTGGGGGACTAGCGGGAGGGTTTCAGTTCTTC	CATSGGLAGGFQFF
many	TRBV15	TRBJ2-2	TRBD1	TGTGCCACCAGAAGACAGGGGAGTGACGCCGGGGAGCTGTTTTTT	CATRRQGSDAGELFF
.	TRBV2	TRBJ2-5	.	TGTGCCAGCATAGGGGGGGCGGGGAAAGAGACCCAGTACTTC	CASIGGAGKETQYF
few	TRBV3-1	TRBJ2-3	TRBD2	TGTGCCAGCAGCCAAGTAGCGGGGGGAAGCACAGATACGCAGTATTTT	CASSQVAGGSTDTQYF
.	TRBV7-3	TRBJ2-1	.	TGTGCCAGCAGCCCGGGCGGGACAAATGAGCAGTTCTTC	CASSPGGTNEQFF
.	TRBV24-1	TRBJ2-7	.	TGTGCCACCAGTGATTTGGCCGAGCAGTACTTC	CATSDLAEQYF
.	TRBV10-3	TRBJ1-3	TRBD1	TGTGCCATCAGTGACCTTCGGGGACAGTCAACCTCTGGAAACACCATATATTTT	CAISDLRGQSTSGNTIYF
few	TRBV4-2	TRBJ2-7	.	TGTGCCAGCAGCCCCCACGAGCTAGTTGGGTTCTTCGGTTACGAGCAGTACTTC	CASSPHELVGFFGYEQYF
many	TRBV7-9	TRBJ1-5	.	TGTGCCAGCAGCTTAGGGATGGGTCATAGCAATCAGCCCCAGCATTTT	CASSLGMGHSNQPQHF
.	TRBV25-1	TRBJ1-2	.	TGTGCCAGCAGCTTAGGATTGCTGGGTAGGAATGGCTACACCTTC	CASSLGLLGRNGYTF